This T cell receptor beta chain came from a study of graft-versus-host responses after intestinal transplantation. At the level of the study: Among the recipients, transplants were multivisceral, liver-intestinal, or isolated intestinal.

Each mixed lymphocyte reaction held roughly 200,000 CFSE-labeled responders and roughly 200,000 irradiated violet-dye-labeled stimulators. General study findings and limits: GvH clones appeared in recipient marrow, some first in ileum or blood.

The CDR3 consists of 16 residues. With 5 bases removed from V and 3 bases from J, the gap between germline ends came to 17 bases. Per germline, CDR1 LNHDA and CDR2 SQIVND (reference sequence). Clones were sequenced by immunoSEQ multiplex PCR, and TCRdb holds only the in-frame ones, with some missing. The table has 11,000 to 15,000 clones, over 35% seen once. This chain joins TRBV19 and TRBJ1-5; TRBD1 is a possible D gene (6 bases). The receptor was derived from a human patient who received an intestinal transplant. Here the sequenced sample was alloreactive CD8+ T cells from a mixed lymphocyte reaction culture, taken before intestinal transplant. This sample's subset: CFSE-low proliferating T cells sorted from approximately six-day pre-transplant mixed lymphocyte reaction (GvH or HvG direction). CDR3 residues: CASSPWTDSLNQPQHF. The CDR3 DNA sequence: TGTGCCAGTAGTCCCTGGACAGACTCTCTCAATCAGCCCCAGCATTTT.